The 14 T cell receptor beta chains presented below share a single source sample, sequenced in a study of shared clonotypes between healthy human individuals (dated by TCRdb to 2020 to 2021). Library construction relied on the immunoSEQ multiplex PCR assay. Imported from immuneACCESS, the table was reduced by TCRdb to in-frame sequences with V and J called. These copies leave out some clones; in studies compared against another copy, an unresolved V gene accounts for under half, and the cause of the remainder is not known. Present in this sample are 2 million to 2.5 million clones, approximately 93% of which were seen just once. The top ten hold about 0.39% of the sample. Sequences were obtained from naive CD4+ T cells from PBMCs. What the cell subset or site label conveys for this sample: CD45RA+ positively selected. These receptors all stem from a man aged 18 to 30 in good health. Some clones in this sample may be carry-over from other donors' samples.

The chain joins TRBV5-1 to TRBJ2-3; 11 bases fit TRBD2. CDR3 size: 16 residues. Germline V gives CDR1 SGHRS, CDR2 YFSETQ. The junction had 6 bases not matched to a gene; V was cut back by 4 bases and J by 2 bases. The CDR3 region has the DNA TGCGCCAGCAGCGCCGGGACTAGCGGACACACAGATACGCAGTATTTT. Amino acids: CASSAGTSGHTDTQYF.

The V call is TRBV7-7, the J call TRBJ2-3, with 7 bases that match TRBD1. J lost 8 bases, V lost 4 bases, and 9 bases had no gene match. The CDR3 is 14 amino acids. Per the germline V gene, CDR1 is SSHAT and CDR2 is FNYEAQ (reference sequence). The CDR3 coding sequence is TGTGCCAGCAGCTCAGGGACAGTTTTTGCTACGCAGTATTTT. Translation gives CASSSGTVFATQYF. Using reference TRBV7-7 and TRBJ2-3 for the parts outside the CDR3, the full variable domain is GAGVSQSPRYKVTKRGQDVTLRCDPISSHATLYWYQQALGQGPEFLTYFNYEAQPDKSGLPSDRFSAERPEGSISTLTIQRTEQRDSAMYRCASSSGTVFATQYFGPGTRLTVL.

V gene TRBV9 combines with J gene TRBJ2-5; D gene ambiguous. V lost 3 bases and J lost 5, with 14 bases in between. Per the germline V gene, CDR1 is SGDLS and CDR2 is YYNGEE. The CDR3 runs 14 residues. The CDR3 DNA sequence: TGTGCCAGCAGCGCCCCCCACCTAGGCGAGACCCAGTACTTC. Amino acid sequence: CASSAPHLGETQYF.

V gene TRBV2 combines with J gene TRBJ1-3; 7 positions agree with TRBD1. The ends lost 3 bases at V and 2 bases at J; junction bases unmatched: 4. Germline V CDR1 and CDR2: SNHLY, FYNNEI. This CDR3 spans 15 amino acids. The CDR3, as DNA: TGTGCCAGCAGTGAGGACAGGACCGCTGGAAACACCATATATTTT. It translates to CASSEDRTAGNTIYF.

This clone was seen a single time. Other DNA sequences within the sample encode an identical CDR3. The V gene is TRBV5-4, the J gene TRBJ2-5, with 7 bases lining up with TRBD1. V dropped 4 bases and J dropped 2; count of bases not matched to a gene: 2. The germline V gene has CDR1 SGHNT and CDR2 YYREEE (reference sequence). The CDR3 is 13 amino acids. The CDR3 bases are TGTGCCAGCAGCCTGGGACAGCAAGAGACCCAGTACTTC. Residues: CASSLGQQETQYF. Using reference TRBV5-4 and TRBJ2-5 for the parts outside the CDR3, the full variable domain is ETGVTQSPTHLIKTRGQQVTLRCSSQSGHNTVSWYQQALGQGPQFIFQYYREEENGRGNFPPRFSGLQFPNYSSELNVNALELDDSALYLCASSLGQQETQYFGPGTRLLVL.

The chain links TRBV30 to TRBJ2-2; the D is unclear. Germline V CDR1 and CDR2: GTSNPN, SVGIG (reference sequence). The CDR3 has 13 amino acids. The V end lost 3 bases, the J end lost 4 bases, and 9 bases lay between the germline ends. The CDR3 protein is CAWSSRRTGELFF. CDR3 in DNA: TGTGCCTGGAGCTCCAGGCGCACCGGGGAGCTGTTTTTT.

V and J are TRBV20-1 and TRBJ2-7; D remains ambiguous. Deletions cut 4 bases from V and 6 bases from J, with 10 bases between. The CDR3 has 11 amino acids. Looked up from germline, CDR1 is DFQATT and CDR2 is SNEGSKA (reference sequence). For the CDR3, the DNA is TGCAGTGCTACCCGACCCTCCGAGCAGTACTTC. It specifies CSATRPSEQYF.

The rearrangement joins TRBV4-1 to TRBJ2-3; D is ambiguous. Germline CDR1 MGHRA, CDR2 YSYEKL. This CDR3 comprises 16 residues. The ends were cut back, 0 bases at V and 2 bases at J, with 12 bases in the middle. CDR3 amino acids: CASSQDRRYSTDTQYF. CDR3 sequence (DNA): TGCGCCAGCAGCCAAGACCGGCGGTACTCCACAGATACGCAGTATTTT.

The J gene is TRBJ2-5, the V gene TRBV11-2; a weak D match, TRBD1 (5 bases). The CDR3 spans 13 residues. The V gene lost 2 bases and the J gene lost 3 bases, with 7 bases spanning the gap. CDR1 is SGHAT and CDR2 is FQNNGV in the germline V gene. CDR3 sequence reads: CASSLIGEETQYF. CDR3 DNA sequence: TGTGCCAGCAGCTTAATAGGGGAAGAGACCCAGTACTTC.

J is TRBJ2-1 and V is TRBV4-1, with 11 positions matching TRBD2. Trimming removed 1 base from V and 7 bases from J; junction bases left unmatched: 6. CDR3 size: 16 residues. Germline V gives CDR1 MGHRA, CDR2 YSYEKL. CDR3: CASSQVAGGILNEQFF. CDR3 bases: TGCGCCAGCAGCCAAGTAGCGGGAGGGATCCTGAATGAGCAGTTCTTC.

V gene TRBV9 combines with J gene TRBJ2-1, with D possibly being TRBD1 (6 bases). Trimming took off 4 bases at V and 3 bases at J, with 17 bases between the two ends. This CDR3 region has 16 residues. Per germline, CDR1 SGDLS and CDR2 YYNGEE. CDR3 sequence (DNA): TGTGCCAGCAGCCCCCAAATCCGGACAGACTACAATGAGCAGTTCTTC. As protein: CASSPQIRTDYNEQFF.

The chain is built from TRBV11-2 and TRBJ1-2, with 7 bases lining up with TRBD1. Germline V lookup: CDR1 SGHAT, CDR2 FQNNGV. The CDR3 length is 14 residues. The V and J ends lost 3 bases and 1 base, in that order; junction bases with no gene match: 2. The CDR3 DNA reads as TGTGCCAGCAGCTTGGGGACAGTTAACTATGGCTACACCTTC. Translation: CASSLGTVNYGYTF.

The gene calls are TRBV5-1 and TRBJ2-3, with 8 bases lining up with TRBD2. CDR3 size: 14 residues. Germline CDR1 is SGHRS and CDR2 is YFSETQ. V shed 5 bases, J shed 5 bases, and the junction held 7 bases outside the gene matches. CDR3 DNA sequence: TGCGCCAGCAGTACGGGAGGGGTGATAGATACGCAGTATTTT. Translated: CASSTGGVIDTQYF. Filled out from reference TRBV5-1 and TRBJ2-3, the complete variable domain reads KAGVTQTPRYLIKTRGQQVTLSCSPISGHRSVSWYQQTPGQGLQFLFEYFSETQRNKGNFPGRFSGRQFSNSRSEMNVSTLELGDSALYLCASSTGGVIDTQYFGPGTRLTVL.

The gene calls are TRBV6-1 and TRBJ1-2; D may be TRBD1 (6 bases). CDR3 length equals 13 residues. CDR1 MNHNS and CDR2 SASEGT come from the germline V gene. Trimming stripped 6 bases from V and 7 bases from J, with 15 bases between. As DNA, the CDR3 is TGTGCCAGCAGCCCGGGGGCAGGGTCTGGCTACACCTTC. As protein: CASSPGAGSGYTF.